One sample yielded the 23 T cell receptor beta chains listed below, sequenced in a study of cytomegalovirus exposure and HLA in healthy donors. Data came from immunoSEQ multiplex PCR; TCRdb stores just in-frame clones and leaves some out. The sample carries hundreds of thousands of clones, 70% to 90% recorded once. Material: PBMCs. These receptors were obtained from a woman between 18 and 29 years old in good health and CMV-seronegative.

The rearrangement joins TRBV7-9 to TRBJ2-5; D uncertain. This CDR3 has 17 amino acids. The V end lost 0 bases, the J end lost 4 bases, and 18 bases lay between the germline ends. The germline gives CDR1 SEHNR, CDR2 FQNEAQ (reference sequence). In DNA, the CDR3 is TGTGCCAGCAGCTTAGCACGGACGCCGCTCAAGGGAGAGACCCAGTACTTC. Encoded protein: CASSLARTPLKGETQYF.

CDR3 nucleotides: TGTGCCAGCTCACCCCTCAGCGGGGGTAGCGATGAGCAGTTCTTC. This encodes CASSPLSGGSDEQFF. The chain has TRBV18 and TRBJ2-1; 8 bases line up with TRBD2. Trimming at V came to 3 bases and at J to 8 bases, leaving 9 bases not matched to a gene. This CDR3 region has 15 residues. Germline CDR1 is KGHSH and CDR2 is LQKENI.

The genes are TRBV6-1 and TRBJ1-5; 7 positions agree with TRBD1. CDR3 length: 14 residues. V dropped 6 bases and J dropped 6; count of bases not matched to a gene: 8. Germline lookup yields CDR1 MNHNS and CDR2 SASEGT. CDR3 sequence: CASSIDRVGQPQHF. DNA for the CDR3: TGTGCCAGCAGCATAGACAGGGTAGGTCAGCCCCAGCATTTT.

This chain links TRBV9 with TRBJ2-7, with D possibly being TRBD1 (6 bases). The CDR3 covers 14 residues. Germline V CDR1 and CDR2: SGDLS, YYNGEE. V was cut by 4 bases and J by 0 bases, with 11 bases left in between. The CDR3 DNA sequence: TGTGCCAGCAGCCAGGGGACAAGCTCCTACGAGCAGTACTTC. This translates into CASSQGTSSYEQYF.

CDR3 nucleotide sequence: TGCGCCAGCTGCAGGGAGGTAGGCACTGAAGCTTTCTTT. It specifies CASCREVGTEAFF. The chain is built from TRBV5-1 and TRBJ1-1, with D tentatively TRBD1 (5 bases). This CDR3 contains 13 residues. Germline values: CDR1 SGHRS, CDR2 YFSETQ. Trimming left V 7 bases short and J 4 bases short, with 14 bases between.

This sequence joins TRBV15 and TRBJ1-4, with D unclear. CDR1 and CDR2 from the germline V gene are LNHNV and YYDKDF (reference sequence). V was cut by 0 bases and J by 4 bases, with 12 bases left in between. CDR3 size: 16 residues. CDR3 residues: CATSRDWGGSNEKLFF. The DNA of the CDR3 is TGTGCCACCAGCAGAGATTGGGGAGGGAGTAATGAAAAACTGTTTTTT.

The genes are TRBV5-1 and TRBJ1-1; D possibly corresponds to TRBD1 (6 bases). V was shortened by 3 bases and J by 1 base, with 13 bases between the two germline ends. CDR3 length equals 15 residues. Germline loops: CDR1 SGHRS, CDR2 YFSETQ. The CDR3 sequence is CASSWGQGQNTEAFF. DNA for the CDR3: TGCGCCAGCAGCTGGGGGCAGGGACAGAACACTGAAGCTTTCTTT.

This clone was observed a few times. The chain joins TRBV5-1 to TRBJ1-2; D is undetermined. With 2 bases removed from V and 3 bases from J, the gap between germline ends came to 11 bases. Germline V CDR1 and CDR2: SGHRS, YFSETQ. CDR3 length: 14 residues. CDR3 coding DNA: TGCGCCAGCAGCTTCGGCGATGGGGACTATGGCTACACCTTC. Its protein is CASSFGDGDYGYTF.

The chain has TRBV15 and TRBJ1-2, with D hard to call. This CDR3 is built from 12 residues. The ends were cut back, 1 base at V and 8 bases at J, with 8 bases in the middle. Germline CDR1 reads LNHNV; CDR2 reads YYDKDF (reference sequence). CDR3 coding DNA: TGTGCCACCAGCAGAGTTCCGGGGGGCTACACCTTC. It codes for CATSRVPGGYTF.

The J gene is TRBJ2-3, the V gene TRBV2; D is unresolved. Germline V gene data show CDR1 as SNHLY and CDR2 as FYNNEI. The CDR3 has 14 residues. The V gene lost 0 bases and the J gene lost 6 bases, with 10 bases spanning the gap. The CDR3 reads CASSEALVGDTQYF. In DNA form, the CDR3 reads TGTGCCAGCAGTGAAGCTCTAGTCGGCGATACGCAGTATTTT.

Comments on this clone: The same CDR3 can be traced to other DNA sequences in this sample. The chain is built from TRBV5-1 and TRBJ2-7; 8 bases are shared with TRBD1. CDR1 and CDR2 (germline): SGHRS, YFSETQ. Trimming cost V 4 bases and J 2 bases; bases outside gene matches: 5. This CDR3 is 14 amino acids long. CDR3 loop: CASSPDRGPYEQYF. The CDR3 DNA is TGCGCCAGCAGCCCAGACAGGGGCCCCTACGAGCAGTACTTC.

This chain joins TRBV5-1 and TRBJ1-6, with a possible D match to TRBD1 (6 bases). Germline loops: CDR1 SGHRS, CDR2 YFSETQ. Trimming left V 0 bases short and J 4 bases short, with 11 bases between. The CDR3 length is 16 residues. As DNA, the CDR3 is TGCGCCAGCAGCTTGGCTGGGGGGCGATATAATTCACCCCTCCACTTT. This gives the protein CASSLAGGRYNSPLHF.

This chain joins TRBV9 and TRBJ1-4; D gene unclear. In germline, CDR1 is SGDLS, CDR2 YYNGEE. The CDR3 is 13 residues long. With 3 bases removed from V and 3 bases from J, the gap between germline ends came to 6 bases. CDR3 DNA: TGTGCCAGCAGCGGCGAGGCTAATGAAAAACTGTTTTTT. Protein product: CASSGEANEKLFF.

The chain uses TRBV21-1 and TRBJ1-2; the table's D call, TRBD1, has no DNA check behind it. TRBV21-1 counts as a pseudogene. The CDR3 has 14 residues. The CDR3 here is CASSARGKLYGYTF. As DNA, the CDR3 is TGTGCCAGCAGCGCCAGGGGGAAATTATATGGCTACACCTTC.

The CDR3 sequence is CASSFGTRDEQFF. The CDR3 nucleotides are TGTGCCAGCAGCTTCGGGACTAGAGATGAGCAGTTCTTC. The genes are TRBV7-9 and TRBJ2-1; 8 bases fit TRBD2. Per germline, CDR1 SEHNR and CDR2 FQNEAQ (reference sequence). With 3 bases clipped from V and 8 bases from J, the junction kept 3 bases outside the gene matches. This CDR3 spans 13 amino acids.

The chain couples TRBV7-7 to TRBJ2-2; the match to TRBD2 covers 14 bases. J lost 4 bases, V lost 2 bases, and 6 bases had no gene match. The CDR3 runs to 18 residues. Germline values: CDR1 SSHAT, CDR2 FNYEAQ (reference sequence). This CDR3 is CASSLRLAGGPGTGELFF. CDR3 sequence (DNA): TGTGCCAGCAGCTTACGACTAGCGGGAGGGCCCGGCACCGGGGAGCTGTTTTTT.

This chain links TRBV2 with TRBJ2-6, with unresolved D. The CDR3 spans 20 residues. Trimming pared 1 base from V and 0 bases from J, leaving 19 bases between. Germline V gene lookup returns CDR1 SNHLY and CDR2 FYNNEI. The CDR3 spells CASSEGYGYSASSGANVLTF. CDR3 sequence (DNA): TGTGCCAGCAGTGAAGGGTATGGTTACAGCGCGAGCTCTGGGGCCAACGTCCTGACTTTC. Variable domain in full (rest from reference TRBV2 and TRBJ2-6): EPEVTQTPSHQVTQMGQEVILRCVPISNHLYFYWYRQILGQKVEFLVSFYNNEISEKSEIFDDQFSVERPDGSNFTLKIRSTKLEDSAMYFCASSEGYGYSASSGANVLTFGAGSRLTVL.

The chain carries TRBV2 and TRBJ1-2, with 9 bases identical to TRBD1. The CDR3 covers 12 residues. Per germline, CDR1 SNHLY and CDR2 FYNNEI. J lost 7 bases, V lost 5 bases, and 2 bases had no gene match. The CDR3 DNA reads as TGTGCCAGCAGTACGGGACAGGGTGGCTACACCTTC. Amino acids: CASSTGQGGYTF.

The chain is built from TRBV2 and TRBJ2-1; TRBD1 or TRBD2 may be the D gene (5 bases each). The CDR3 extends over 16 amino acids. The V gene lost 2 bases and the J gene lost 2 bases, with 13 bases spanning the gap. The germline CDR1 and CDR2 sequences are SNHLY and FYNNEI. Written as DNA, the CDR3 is TGTGCCAGCAGTGAACGCGCAGGGACGGCCTACAATGAGCAGTTCTTC. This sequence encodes CASSERAGTAYNEQFF.

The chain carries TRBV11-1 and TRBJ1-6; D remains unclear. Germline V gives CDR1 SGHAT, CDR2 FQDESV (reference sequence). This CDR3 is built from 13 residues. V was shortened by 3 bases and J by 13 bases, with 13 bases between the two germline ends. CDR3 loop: CASSFIGSYPLHF. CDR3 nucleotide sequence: TGTGCCAGCAGCTTCATCGGATCCTATCCCCTCCACTTT.

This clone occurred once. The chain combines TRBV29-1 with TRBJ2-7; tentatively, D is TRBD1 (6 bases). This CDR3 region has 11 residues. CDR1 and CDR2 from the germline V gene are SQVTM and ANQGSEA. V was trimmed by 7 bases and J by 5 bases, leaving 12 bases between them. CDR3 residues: CSAYGGHEQYF. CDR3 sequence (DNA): TGCAGCGCCTATGGGGGCCACGAGCAGTACTTC.

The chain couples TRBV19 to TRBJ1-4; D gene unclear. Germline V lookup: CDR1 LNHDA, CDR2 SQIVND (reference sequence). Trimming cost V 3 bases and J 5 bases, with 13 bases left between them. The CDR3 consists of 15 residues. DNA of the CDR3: TGTGCCAGTAGTATTGGAGTCGTATCGAATGAAAAACTGTTTTTT. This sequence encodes CASSIGVVSNEKLFF.

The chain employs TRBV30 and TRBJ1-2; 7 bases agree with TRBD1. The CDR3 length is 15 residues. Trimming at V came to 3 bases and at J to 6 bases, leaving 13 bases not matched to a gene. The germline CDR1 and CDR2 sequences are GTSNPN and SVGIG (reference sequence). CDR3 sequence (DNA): TGTGCCTGGAGCCCCTACCAAGGGGGCCTCGATGGCTACACCTTC. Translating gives CAWSPYQGGLDGYTF.